Detailed here is one TCR beta chain. The target antigen is unknown. This sample is drawn from a study of cytomegalovirus exposure and HLA in healthy donors. Study conclusions and caveats: Most TCR beta V segments were productive about 87% or about 30% of the time in an earlier analysis.

It was with 60 Vbeta and 13 Jbeta primers that the PCR ran. Data came from immunoSEQ multiplex PCR; TCRdb stores just in-frame clones and leaves some out. The sample yields about 190,000 clones, around 81% seen once. Trimming shortened V by 5 bases and J by 0 bases, and 8 bases separated the two germline ends. Germline CDR1 is SGHAT and CDR2 is FQNNGV. There are 13 residues in the CDR3. Sequences were obtained from PBMCs. The origin of this receptor is a man aged 18 to 29 in good health and CMV-seronegative. This sequence joins TRBV11-2 and TRBJ2-7; possible D gene TRBD2, 6 bases. The CDR3 nucleotides read TGTGCCAGCAGCCAGGACTACTCCTACGAGCAGTACTTC. Its protein product is CASSQDYSYEQYF.